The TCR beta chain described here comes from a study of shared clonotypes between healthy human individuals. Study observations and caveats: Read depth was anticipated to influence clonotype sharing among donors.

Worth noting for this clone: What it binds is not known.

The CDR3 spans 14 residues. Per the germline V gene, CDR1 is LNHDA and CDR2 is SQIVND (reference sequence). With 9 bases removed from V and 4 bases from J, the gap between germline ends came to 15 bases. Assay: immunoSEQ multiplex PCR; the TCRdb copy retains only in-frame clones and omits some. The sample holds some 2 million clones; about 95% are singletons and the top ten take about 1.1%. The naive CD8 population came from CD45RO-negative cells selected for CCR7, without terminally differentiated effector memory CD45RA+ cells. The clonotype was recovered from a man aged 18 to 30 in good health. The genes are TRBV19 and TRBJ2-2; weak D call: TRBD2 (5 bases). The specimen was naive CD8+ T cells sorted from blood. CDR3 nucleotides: TGTGCCAGCTATAGCACTAGTTCCACCGGGGAGCTGTTTTTT. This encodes CASYSTSSTGELFF.